These T cell receptor beta chains were read from a single sample in a study of CD8 T cells in Susac syndrome. TCRdb fed the immunoSEQ multiplex PCR reads into MiXCR, producing one record per CDR3 protein. The sample lists 78,000 or so distinct CDR3 sequences, less than 95% occurring once. Sequencing was performed on CD8+ T cells from PBMCs. All receptors come from a human donor with multiple sclerosis. Both conserved end residues are part of each CDR3. The D gene is left open where the match is weak. Clone size is shown for a subset of rows, as once, few, many or a class of expanded clone.

D gene | clone size | J gene | V gene | CDR3 protein | CDR3 DNA
. | . | TRBJ2-5 | TRBV29-1 | CSVEVWETQYF | TGCAGCGTTGAGGTCTGGGAGACCCAGTACTTC
. | . | TRBJ2-3 | TRBV7-8 | CASSASSLTDTQYF | TGTGCCAGCAGCGCCAGCTCCCTCACAGATACGCAGTATTTT
. | . | TRBJ2-6 | TRBV28 | CASSGGTAGANVLTF | TGTGCCAGCAGTGGAGGGACAGCTGGGGCCAACGTCCTGACTTTC
. | . | TRBJ2-7 | TRBV6-2/TRBV6-3 | CASTGGYFEQYF | TGTGCCAGCACCGGAGGCTACTTCGAGCAGTACTTC
. | . | TRBJ2-1 | TRBV15 | CATGGPRHEQFF | TGTGCCACCGGTGGCCCCCGGCATGAGCAGTTCTTC
. | . | TRBJ1-5 | TRBV30 | CAWISKDASNQPQHF | TGTGCCTGGATCTCTAAGGACGCTAGCAATCAGCCCCAGCATTTT
. | . | TRBJ2-4 | TRBV3-1 | CASSQRMRAGAKNIQYF | TGTGCCAGCAGCCAACGGATGAGAGCAGGGGCCAAAAACATTCAGTACTTC
. | . | TRBJ1-2 | TRBV13 | CASSYRDKRPYGYTF | TGTGCCAGCAGCTACCGGGACAAAAGGCCCTATGGCTACACCTTC
. | . | TRBJ1-4 | TRBV7-6 | CASSLRATNEKLFF | TGTGCCAGCAGCTTACGAGCAACTAATGAAAAACTGTTTTTT
TRBD1 | . | TRBJ2-2 | TRBV2 | CASSTDRDRVDTGELFF | TGTGCCAGCAGTACCGACCGGGACAGGGTGGACACCGGGGAGCTGTTTTTT
. | . | TRBJ2-3 | TRBV27 | CASSPGGKRGATDTQYF | TGTGCCAGCAGTCCCGGTGGGAAACGGGGGGCCACAGATACGCAGTATTTT
. | . | TRBJ1-5 | TRBV3-1 | CASSQDPGQNQPQHF | TGTGCCAGCAGCCAAGATCCGGGACAAAATCAGCCCCAGCATTTT
. | . | TRBJ2-2 | TRBV24-1 | CATLTESNTGELFF | TGTGCCACCCTGACAGAATCGAACACCGGGGAGCTGTTTTTT
. | . | TRBJ2-2 | TRBV7-9 | CASSFPGENTGELFF | TGTGCCAGCAGCTTCCCGGGGGAGAACACCGGGGAGCTGTTTTTT
. | . | TRBJ1-6 | TRBV9 | CASSVGRDNSPLHF | TGTGCCAGCAGCGTAGGGCGGGATAATTCACCCCTCCACTTT
TRBD1 | . | TRBJ2-7 | TRBV30 | CASDRGSYEQYF | TGTGCCTCCGACAGGGGATCCTACGAGCAGTACTTC
. | . | TRBJ2-3 | TRBV7-9 | CASSPVGLGRDTQYF | TGTGCCAGCAGCCCGGTCGGCCTAGGACGAGATACGCAGTATTTT
. | . | TRBJ2-3 | TRBV27 | CASSWAVPTDTQYF | TGTGCCAGCAGTTGGGCAGTCCCCACAGATACGCAGTATTTT
. | . | TRBJ2-7 | TRBV2 | CASSEEDGTYEQYF | TGTGCCAGCAGTGAAGAGGACGGTACCTACGAGCAGTACTTC
TRBD1 | once | TRBJ1-5 | TRBV27 | CASAEGQGAWPQHF | TGTGCCAGCGCCGAAGGACAGGGGGCCTGGCCCCAGCATTTT
. | . | TRBJ2-1 | TRBV6-1 | CASSEAGWTLPEQQFF | TGTGCCAGCAGTGAAGCGGGCTGGACACTTCCCGAACAGCAGTTCTTC
TRBD2 | . | TRBJ2-5 | TRBV9 | CASSPGGGLRETQYF | TGTGCCAGCAGCCCCGGGGGGGGGCTCCGGGAGACCCAGTACTTC
. | once | TRBJ1-1 | TRBV3-1 | CASSQASMNTEAFF | TGTGCCAGCAGCCAAGCATCAATGAACACTGAAGCTTTCTTT
. | once | TRBJ2-7 | TRBV27 | CASSLSGGTDFYEQYF | TGTGCCAGCAGTCTGAGCGGCGGGACAGACTTCTACGAGCAGTACTTC
TRBD1 | . | TRBJ1-2 | TRBV29-1 | CSVRTGRSNYGYTF | TGCAGCGTGAGGACAGGCCGTTCCAACTATGGCTACACCTTC
. | . | TRBJ2-1 | TRBV5-1 | CASSLASGGQDSYNEQFF | TGCGCCAGCAGCTTGGCCAGTGGCGGACAAGATTCCTACAATGAGCAGTTCTTC
TRBD2 | . | TRBJ2-1 | TRBV7-9 | CASSFGASGSGEQFF | TGTGCCAGCAGCTTCGGGGCTAGCGGGAGCGGTGAGCAGTTCTTC
TRBD2 | . | TRBJ2-7 | TRBV7-3 | CASSAKPAGSSYEQYF | TGTGCCAGCAGCGCTAAACCAGCGGGGAGCTCCTACGAGCAGTACTTC
. | . | TRBJ2-1 | TRBV6-2/TRBV6-3 | CASSMERNNEQFF | TGTGCCAGCAGTATGGAGCGGAACAATGAGCAGTTCTTC
. | once | TRBJ2-5 | TRBV6-6 | CASSYSELQYF | TGTGCCAGCAGTTACTCGGAGCTCCAGTACTTC
. | once | TRBJ2-5 | TRBV10-3 | CAISDGEETQYF | TGTGCCATCAGCGATGGCGAAGAGACCCAGTACTTC
TRBD1 | . | TRBJ1-1 | TRBV7-6 | CASSAGQRNTEAFF | TGTGCCAGCAGCGCGGGACAGCGTAACACTGAAGCTTTCTTT
. | . | TRBJ2-7 | TRBV7-2 | CASSENFRGRGGYEQYF | TGTGCCAGCAGTGAGAATTTCAGGGGACGAGGGGGCTACGAGCAGTACTTC
. | . | TRBJ2-1 | TRBV7-9 | CASSPGGTVDEQFF | TGTGCCAGCAGCCCAGGGGGGACTGTCGATGAGCAGTTCTTC
TRBD1 | . | TRBJ1-5 | TRBV2 | CASRGTGGWEPQHF | TGTGCCAGCAGGGGGACAGGGGGGTGGGAGCCCCAGCATTTT
. | . | TRBJ1-1 | TRBV6-2/TRBV6-3 | CASSYKRSEAFF | TGTGCCAGCAGTTACAAGAGGTCTGAAGCTTTCTTT
. | . | TRBJ2-5 | TRBV20-1 | CSARAQGRETQYF | TGCAGTGCTAGGGCACAGGGCAGAGAGACCCAGTACTTC
TRBD1 | . | TRBJ2-1 | TRBV6-1 | CASRVDRGSYNEQFF | TGTGCCAGCAGGGTAGACAGGGGTTCCTACAATGAGCAGTTCTTC
TRBD2 | . | TRBJ2-1 | TRBV9 | CASSPSSGRTYNEQFF | TGTGCCAGCAGCCCCTCTAGCGGGAGGACCTACAATGAGCAGTTCTTC
TRBD2 | . | TRBJ2-1 | TRBV29-1 | CSVGLAGRHNEQFF | TGCAGCGTCGGACTAGCGGGACGCCACAATGAGCAGTTCTTC
TRBD1 | . | TRBJ1-5 | TRBV19 | CASTQTGDYQPQHF | TGTGCCAGTACCCAGACAGGGGATTATCAGCCCCAGCATTTT
TRBD1 | once | TRBJ1-3 | TRBV2 | CASRAPYRGRGNTIYF | TGTGCCAGCAGGGCCCCTTACAGGGGTCGTGGAAACACCATATATTTT
. | . | TRBJ1-2 | TRBV27 | CASSPSVKGYGYTF | TGTGCCAGCAGTCCCTCCGTGAAGGGATATGGCTACACCTTC
TRBD2 | . | TRBJ2-4 | TRBV2 | CASSEEAGGTKNIQYF | TGTGCCAGCAGTGAAGAAGCGGGGGGTACCAAAAACATTCAGTACTTC
. | . | TRBJ2-3 | TRBV4-3 | CASSQGDLTDTQYF | TGCGCCAGCAGCCAAGGGGATCTCACAGATACGCAGTATTTT
. | few | TRBJ2-3 | TRBV5-1 | CASSFDRRPTDTQYF | TGCGCCAGCAGCTTTGACAGGAGGCCCACAGATACGCAGTATTTT
. | . | TRBJ1-2 | TRBV20-1 | CSARGDWGYTF | TGCAGTGCTCGCGGGGATTGGGGCTACACCTTC
TRBD1 | . | TRBJ1-5 | TRBV27 | CASSHRGPNQPQHF | TGTGCCAGCAGCCACAGGGGACCCAATCAGCCCCAGCATTTT
TRBD2 | . | TRBJ2-1 | TRBV19 | CASSASSGSYNEQFF | TGTGCCAGTAGTGCCTCTAGCGGGAGCTACAATGAGCAGTTCTTC
TRBD2 | . | TRBJ2-3 | TRBV4-1 | CASSPEHSGGRNTDTQYF | TGCGCCAGCAGCCCAGAGCACAGCGGGGGAAGGAACACAGATACGCAGTATTTT
TRBD2 | . | TRBJ2-1 | TRBV4-1 | CASSQDSRSGGHNEQFF | TGCGCCAGCAGCCAAGATAGTCGGAGCGGGGGGCACAATGAGCAGTTCTTC
. | . | TRBJ1-2 | TRBV7-2 | CASSFTTTLSGTSSYGYTF | TGTGCCAGCAGCTTTACGACTACCTTATCCGGGACATCCTCCTATGGCTACACCTTC
. | . | TRBJ1-6 | TRBV7-3 | CASRYGPPPNSPLHF | TGTGCCAGCAGATACGGACCGCCTCCAAATTCACCCCTCCACTTT
. | . | TRBJ2-1 | TRBV29-1 | CSVDMRGYNEQFF | TGCAGCGTTGATATGAGGGGCTACAATGAGCAGTTCTTC
TRBD2 | . | TRBJ2-4 | TRBV2 | CASGGDSPGLAGITEDIQYF | TGTGCCAGCGGGGGGGACAGTCCGGGACTAGCGGGAATTACCGAGGACATTCAGTACTTC
. | once | TRBJ2-7 | TRBV7-2 | CASSEGEGDPYEQYF | TGTGCCAGCAGCGAAGGAGAGGGGGACCCCTACGAGCAGTACTTC
TRBD2 | . | TRBJ2-1 | TRBV5-6 | CASSLTGVAGGYDEQFF | TGTGCCAGCAGCTTGACGGGTGTAGCGGGGGGATACGATGAGCAGTTCTTC